This T cell receptor (beta chain) was documented in a study of CD8+CD57+ T cells in acquired aplastic anemia. CD8+CD57+ cell expansion, shown by flow cytometry, had occurred in the patients selected for sequencing. Genomic DNA templated the TCR beta VDJ and CDR3 profiling. TCRdb independently ran MiXCR on the reads; one entry per CDR3 protein. The table has some 170,000 distinct CDR3 sequences, around half seen once. This clonotype was picked up many times. V lost 3 bases and J lost 2; bases outside the gene matches: 11. There are 16 residues in the CDR3. Germline V gene sequence: CDR1 DFQATT, CDR2 SNEGSKA (reference sequence).

The specimen was sorted CD4+, CD8+, or CD8+CD57+ T cells (not recorded which) from PBMCs. The chain recombines TRBV20-1 with TRBJ2-5; 8 bases line up with TRBD2. The TCR originated in a human donor with aplastic anemia. CDR3 nucleotide sequence: TGCAGTGCTAGCTCCGCGGGGGGCTCAAAACAAGAGACCCAGTACTTC. Residues: CSASSAGGSKQETQYF.